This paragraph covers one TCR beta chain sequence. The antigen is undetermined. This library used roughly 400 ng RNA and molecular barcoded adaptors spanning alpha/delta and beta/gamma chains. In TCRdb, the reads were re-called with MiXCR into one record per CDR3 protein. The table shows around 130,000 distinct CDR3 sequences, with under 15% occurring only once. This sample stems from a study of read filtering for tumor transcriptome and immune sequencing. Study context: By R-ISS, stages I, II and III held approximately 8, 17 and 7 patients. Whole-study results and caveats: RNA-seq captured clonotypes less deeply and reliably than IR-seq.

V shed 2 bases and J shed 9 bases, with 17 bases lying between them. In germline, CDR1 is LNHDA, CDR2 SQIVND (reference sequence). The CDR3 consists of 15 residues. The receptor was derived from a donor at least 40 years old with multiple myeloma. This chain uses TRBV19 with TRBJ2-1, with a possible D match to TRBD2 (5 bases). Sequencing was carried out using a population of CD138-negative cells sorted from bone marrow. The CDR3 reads CASSIRRFGEGEQFF. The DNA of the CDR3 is TGTGCCAGTAGTATAAGGAGGTTTGGCGAGGGTGAGCAGTTCTTC.